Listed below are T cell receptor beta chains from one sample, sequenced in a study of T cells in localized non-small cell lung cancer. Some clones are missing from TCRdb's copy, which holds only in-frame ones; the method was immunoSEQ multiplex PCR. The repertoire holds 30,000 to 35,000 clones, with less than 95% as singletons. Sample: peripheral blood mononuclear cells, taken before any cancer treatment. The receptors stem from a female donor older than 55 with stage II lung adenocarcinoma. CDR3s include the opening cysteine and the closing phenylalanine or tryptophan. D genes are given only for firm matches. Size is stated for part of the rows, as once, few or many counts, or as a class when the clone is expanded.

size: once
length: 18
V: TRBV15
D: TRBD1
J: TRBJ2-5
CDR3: CATSTNRGRNVQLETQYF
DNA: TGTGCCACCAGCACCAACAGGGGGCGGAACGTCCAACTAGAGACCCAGTACTTC

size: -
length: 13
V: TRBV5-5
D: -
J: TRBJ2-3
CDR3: CASSLSRTDTQYF
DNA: TGTGCCAGCAGCTTGAGTCGCACAGATACGCAGTATTTT

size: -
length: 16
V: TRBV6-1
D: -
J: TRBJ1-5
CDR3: CASSEAKVLWHQPQHF
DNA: TGTGCCAGCAGTGAAGCGAAGGTACTCTGGCATCAGCCCCAGCATTTT

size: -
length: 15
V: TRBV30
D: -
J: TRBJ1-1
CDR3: CAWAIRGLLNTEAFF
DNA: TGTGCCTGGGCGATCCGGGGACTTTTGAACACTGAAGCTTTCTTT

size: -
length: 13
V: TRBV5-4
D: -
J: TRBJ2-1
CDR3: CASSSGAGNEQFF
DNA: TGTGCCAGCAGCTCGGGAGCGGGTAATGAGCAGTTCTTC

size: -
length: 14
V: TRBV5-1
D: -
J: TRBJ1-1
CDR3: CASSSTGGGTEAFF
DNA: TGCGCCAGCAGCTCCACCGGGGGTGGGACTGAAGCTTTCTTT

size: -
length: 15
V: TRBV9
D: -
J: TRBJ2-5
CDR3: CASSPYTGSQETQYF
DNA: TGTGCCAGCAGCCCCTACACCGGATCCCAAGAGACCCAGTACTTC

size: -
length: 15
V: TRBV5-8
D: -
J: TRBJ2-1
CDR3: CASRFDASSYNEQFF
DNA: TGTGCCAGCAGGTTCGACGCAAGCTCCTACAATGAGCAGTTCTTC

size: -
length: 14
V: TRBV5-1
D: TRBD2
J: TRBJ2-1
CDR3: CASAVGGRYNEQFF
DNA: TGCGCCAGTGCGGTGGGAGGGCGATACAATGAGCAGTTCTTC

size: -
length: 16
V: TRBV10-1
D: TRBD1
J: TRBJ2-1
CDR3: CASSGNPGQGVHEQFF
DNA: TGCGCCAGCAGTGGTAATCCGGGACAGGGGGTGCATGAGCAGTTCTTC

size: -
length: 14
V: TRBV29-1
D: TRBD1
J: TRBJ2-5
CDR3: CSVRDRGRQETQYF
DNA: TGCAGCGTTCGGGACAGGGGTAGACAAGAGACCCAGTACTTC

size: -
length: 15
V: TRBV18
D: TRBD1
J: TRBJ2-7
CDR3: CASSPEGQASYEQYF
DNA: TGTGCCAGCTCACCAGAGGGACAGGCCTCCTACGAGCAGTACTTC

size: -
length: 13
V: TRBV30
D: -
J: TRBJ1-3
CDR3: CAWSHSSGNTIYF
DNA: TGTGCCTGGTCTCACAGTTCTGGAAACACCATATATTTT

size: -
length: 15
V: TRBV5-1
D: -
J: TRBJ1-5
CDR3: CASSLGVNSNQPQHF
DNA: TGCGCCAGCAGCTTAGGCGTAAATAGCAATCAGCCCCAGCATTTT

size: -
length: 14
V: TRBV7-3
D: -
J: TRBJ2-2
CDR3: CASRGLSNTGELFF
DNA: TGTGCCAGCCGGGGGCTCTCGAACACCGGGGAGCTGTTTTTT

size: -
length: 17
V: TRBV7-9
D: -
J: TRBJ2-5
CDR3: CASTDWLQDRNEETQYF
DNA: TGTGCCAGCACCGACTGGTTGCAGGACCGAAATGAGGAGACCCAGTACTTC

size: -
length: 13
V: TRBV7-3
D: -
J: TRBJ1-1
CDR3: CASRKQVNTEAFF
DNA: TGTGCCAGCAGGAAACAGGTCAACACTGAAGCTTTCTTT

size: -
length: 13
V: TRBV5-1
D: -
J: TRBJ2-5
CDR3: CASSAGQKETQYF
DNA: TGCGCCAGCAGCGCCGGACAGAAAGAGACCCAGTACTTC

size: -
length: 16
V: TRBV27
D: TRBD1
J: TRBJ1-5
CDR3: CASSPLSGTGDQPQHF
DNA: TGTGCCAGCAGTCCGCTAAGTGGGACAGGGGATCAGCCCCAGCATTTT

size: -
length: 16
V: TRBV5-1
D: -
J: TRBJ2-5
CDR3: CASSLAGSQGYETQYF
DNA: TGCGCCAGCAGCTTGGCCGGTAGTCAGGGGTATGAGACCCAGTACTTC

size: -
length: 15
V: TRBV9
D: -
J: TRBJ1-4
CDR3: CASSPQTGSNEKLFF
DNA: TGTGCCAGCAGCCCCCAGACAGGCTCCAATGAAAAACTGTTTTTT

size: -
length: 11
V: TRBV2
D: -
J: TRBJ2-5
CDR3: CASRDGVTQYF
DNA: TGTGCCAGCAGGGACGGGGTGACCCAGTACTTC

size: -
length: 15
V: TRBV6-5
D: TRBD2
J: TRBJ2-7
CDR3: CASSPLAGGSNEQYF
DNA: TGTGCCAGCAGCCCCCTAGCGGGAGGTTCTAACGAGCAGTACTTC

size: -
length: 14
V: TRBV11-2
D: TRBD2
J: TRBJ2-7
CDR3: CASSAGGASYEQYF
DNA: TGTGCCAGCAGCGCCGGGGGGGCCTCCTACGAGCAGTACTTC

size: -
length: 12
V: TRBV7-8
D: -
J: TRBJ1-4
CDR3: CASSLALEKLFF
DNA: TGTGCCAGCAGCTTAGCGCTAGAAAAACTGTTTTTT

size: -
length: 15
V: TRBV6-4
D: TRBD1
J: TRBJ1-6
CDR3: CASSASTGTNSPLHF
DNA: TGTGCCAGCAGTGCTTCGACAGGGACCAATTCACCCCTCCACTTT

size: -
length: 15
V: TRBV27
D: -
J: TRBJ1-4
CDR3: CASRRDPATNEKLFF
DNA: TGTGCCAGCAGAAGGGACCCGGCAACTAATGAAAAACTGTTTTTT

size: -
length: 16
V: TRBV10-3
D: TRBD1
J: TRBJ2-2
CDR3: CAISETIDRGTGELFF
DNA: TGTGCCATCAGTGAGACAATTGACAGGGGCACCGGGGAGCTGTTTTTT

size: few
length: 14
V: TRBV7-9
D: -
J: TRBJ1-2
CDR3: CASSFYTGGYGYTF
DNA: TGTGCCAGCAGCTTCTATACGGGAGGCTATGGCTACACCTTC

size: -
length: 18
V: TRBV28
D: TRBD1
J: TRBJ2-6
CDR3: CASSLFGTGYSGANVLTF
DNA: TGTGCCAGCAGTTTATTTGGGACAGGCTACTCTGGGGCCAACGTCCTGACTTTC

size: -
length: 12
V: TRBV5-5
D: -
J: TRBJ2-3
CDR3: CASSPGTVGQYF
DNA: TGTGCCAGCAGCCCCGGAACCGTCGGGCAGTATTTT

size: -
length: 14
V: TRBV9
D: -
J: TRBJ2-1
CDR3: CASSSDPDYNEQFF
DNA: TGTGCCAGCAGCTCCGATCCCGATTACAATGAGCAGTTCTTC

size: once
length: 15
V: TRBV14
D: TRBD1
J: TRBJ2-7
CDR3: CASSPKGAQVYEQYF
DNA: TGTGCCAGCAGCCCTAAGGGGGCGCAGGTCTACGAGCAGTACTTC

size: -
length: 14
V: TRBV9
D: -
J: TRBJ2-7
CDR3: CASSRGFQGYEQYF
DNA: TGTGCCAGCTCCCGGGGATTCCAGGGCTACGAGCAGTACTTC

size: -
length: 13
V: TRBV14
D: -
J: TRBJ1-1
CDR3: CASSQPGWTEAFF
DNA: TGTGCCAGCAGCCAACCAGGGTGGACCGAAGCTTTCTTT

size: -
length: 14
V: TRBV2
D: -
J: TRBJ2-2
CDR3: CASSDRVGTGELFF
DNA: TGTGCCAGCAGTGACAGGGTAGGGACCGGGGAGCTGTTTTTT

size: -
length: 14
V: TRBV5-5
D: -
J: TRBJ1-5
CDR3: CASSLGQFNQPQHF
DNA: TGTGCCAGCAGCTTGGGGCAGTTTAATCAGCCCCAGCATTTT

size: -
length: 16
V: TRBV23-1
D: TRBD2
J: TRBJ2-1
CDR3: CASSLPGLAGGNEQFF
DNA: TGCGCCAGCAGTCTTCCGGGACTAGCGGGCGGCAATGAGCAGTTCTTC